These 9 T cell receptor beta chains originate from one sample sequenced in a study of cytomegalovirus exposure and HLA in healthy donors. In the PCR, 60 Vbeta and 13 Jbeta primers were used. Repertoires were generated with immunoSEQ multiplex PCR, while TCRdb's copy carries only in-frame clones and drops some. Seen here are roughly 200,000 clones, around 80% observed once, and the top ten hold more than 0.55%. The sequenced material came from PBMCs. All receptors derive from a woman aged 40 to 55 in good health and CMV-seronegative.

The chain uses TRBV28 and TRBJ1-5; TRBD1 matches 9 bases. This CDR3 comprises 16 residues. Trimming at V came to 3 bases and at J to 4 bases, leaving 7 bases not matched to a gene. Per the germline V gene, CDR1 is MDHEN and CDR2 is SYDVKM. Written as DNA, the CDR3 is TGTGCCAGCAGTTTCCTACCGGGACAGGGAAATCAGCCCCAGCATTTT. This translates into CASSFLPGQGNQPQHF.

This clone has more than one count but fewer than ten. V gene TRBV4-2 combines with J gene TRBJ2-7; no reliable D call. CDR3 length equals 15 residues. CDR1 and CDR2 (germline): LGHNA, YNFKEQ. Trimming took off 4 bases at V and 2 bases at J, with 15 bases between the two ends. This CDR3 reads CASSRESSTPYEQYF. In DNA form, the CDR3 reads TGTGCCAGCAGCCGAGAATCTAGTACCCCCTACGAGCAGTACTTC.

This clone came up many times. The chain joins TRBV7-8 to TRBJ1-1; 8 bases match TRBD1. This CDR3 has 13 residues. The V gene end was trimmed by 5 bases and the J gene end by 7 bases; junction bases not matched to a gene: 6. Germline CDR1 is SGHVS and CDR2 is FQNEAQ. As DNA, the CDR3 is TGTGCCAGCAGCCCCGACAGGGGAAGTGAAGCTTTCTTT. Protein product: CASSPDRGSEAFF.

This clone was recorded once. The same CDR3 also results from other DNA sequences found in this sample. The rearrangement links TRBV7-2 to TRBJ1-3; maybe TRBD1 (5 bases). Germline V gene sequence: CDR1 SGHTA, CDR2 FQGNSA. This CDR3 has 14 residues. Trimming shortened V by 7 bases and J by 1 base, and 11 bases separated the two germline ends. The CDR3 region has the DNA TGTGCCAGCACTCGGGGGGGATCTGGAAACACCATATATTTT. This translates into CASTRGGSGNTIYF.

The J gene is TRBJ2-1, the V gene TRBV14, with 8 positions matching TRBD2. Looked up from germline, CDR1 is SGHDN and CDR2 is FVKESK. V shed 1 base, J shed 2 bases, and the junction held 10 bases outside the gene matches. The length of the CDR3 is 18 residues. The CDR3 protein is CASSQALWGGGTYNEQFF. The CDR3 DNA is TGTGCCAGCAGCCAAGCTCTCTGGGGCGGGGGGACCTACAATGAGCAGTTCTTC.

The rearrangement joins TRBV27 to TRBJ1-5; D ambiguous. V shed 4 bases and J shed 4 bases, with 11 bases lying between them. CDR1 and CDR2 (germline): MNHEY, SMNVEV (reference sequence). The CDR3 totals 14 residues. This chain's CDR3 is CASSYGGTNQPQHF. The CDR3 DNA reads TGTGCCAGCAGTTATGGCGGCACTAATCAGCCCCAGCATTTT.

The chain links TRBV27 to TRBJ2-7; D is perhaps TRBD1 (5 bases). The CDR3 is 14 residues long. Germline loops: CDR1 MNHEY, CDR2 SMNVEV (reference sequence). V shed 8 bases and J shed 5 bases, with 19 bases lying between them. The chain's CDR3 is CASGVPGRAHEQYF. The CDR3 region has the DNA TGTGCCAGCGGGGTCCCGGGCAGGGCCCACGAGCAGTACTTC.

The chain links TRBV5-1 to TRBJ2-5, with a weak D call TRBD2 (6 bases). The germline V gene encodes CDR1 SGHRS and CDR2 YFSETQ. CDR3 length: 14 residues. V was pared by 0 bases and J by 5 bases, with 11 bases between. The CDR3 DNA follows: TGCGCCAGCAGCTTGGAGGTCAGCGGGGAGACCCAGTACTTC. This codes for CASSLEVSGETQYF.

The rearrangement uses TRBV19 and TRBJ2-4; D may be TRBD2 (7 bases). The CDR3 is made up of 20 amino acids. V was clipped by 4 bases and J by 0 bases, with 25 bases between them. The germline V gene encodes CDR1 LNHDA and CDR2 SQIVND (reference sequence). The CDR3 is CASSTVGRQRGGQAKNIQYF. In nucleotides, the CDR3 is TGTGCCAGTAGTACCGTGGGAAGGCAGCGCGGGGGCCAAGCCAAAAACATTCAGTACTTC.